Below are 27 T cell receptor beta chains sequenced from a single sample in a study of spatial heterogeneity in lung cancer. Described time point: blood at routine non-recurrence follow-up after resection. TCRdb re-called the 5' RACE reads through MiXCR, storing one row per CDR3 protein. There are 25,000 to 35,000 distinct CDR3 sequences in the sample; almost 5.5% occur only once, and roughly 26% lies in the top ten. The sequencing used PBMCs, collected at follow-up. The source of these receptors is a female donor with early-stage non-small cell lung cancer.

This clonotype was observed many times. In DNA form, the CDR3 reads TGCAGCGTTGAGACTAGCGCTGGAAAGGGGACCCAGTACTTC. As protein: CSVETSAGKGTQYF. The chain joins TRBV29-1 to TRBJ2-5; 8 bases align to TRBD2. CDR1 SQVTM and CDR2 ANQGSEA come from the germline V gene. After removal of 3 bases from V and 7 bases from J, the junction contained 10 bases not matched to a gene. There are 14 residues in the CDR3. The full variable domain, rest sourced from reference TRBV29-1 and TRBJ2-5, is SAVISQKPSRDICQRGTSLTIQCQVDSQVTMMFWYRQQPGQSLTLIATANQGSEATYESGFVIDKFPISRPNLTFSTLTVSNMSPEDSSIYLCSVETSAGKGTQYFGPGTRLLVL.

The table lists this clonotype with many counts. The rearrangement joins TRBV20-1 to TRBJ2-7, with TRBD2 matching 7 bases. The CDR3 is made up of 12 amino acids. Germline-derived CDR1 and CDR2 are DFQATT and SNEGSKA (reference sequence). For the CDR3, the DNA is TGCAGCGGTAGGGGCGGAGCGGGGGAGCAGTACTTC. Translation: CSGRGGAGEQYF.

The sample holds many counts of this clonotype. The J gene is TRBJ1-2, the V gene TRBV6-5; D is possibly TRBD1 (6 bases). The V end was cut by 0 bases, the J end by 6 bases, with 8 bases between. The CDR3 has 13 residues. The germline CDR1 and CDR2 sequences are MNHEY and SVGAGI. The CDR3 region has the DNA TGTGCCAGCAGTTACTCGGCAGGGGATGGCTACACCTTC. This encodes CASSYSAGDGYTF.

The sample holds many counts of this clonotype. V usage is TRBV5-4 and J usage is TRBJ2-5, with D possibly TRBD2 on 7 matching bases. V lost 4 bases, J lost 2 bases, and 9 bases lay in between. The CDR3 extends over 13 amino acids. Germline V gene data show CDR1 as SGHNT and CDR2 as YYREEE (reference sequence). The CDR3 region has the DNA TGTGCCAGCAGCAAGGGGGGGCAAGAGACCCAGTACTTC. It translates to CASSKGGQETQYF.

This clonotype showed up many times. This chain connects TRBV11-3 to TRBJ2-1, with 11 positions matching TRBD2. The CDR3 is 17 amino acids. In germline, CDR1 is SGHNT, CDR2 YENEEA. V dropped 3 bases and J dropped 5; count of bases not matched to a gene: 9. In nucleotides, the CDR3 is TGTGCCAGCAGCTTCGGAACTAGCGGGGGCCGCAACAATGAGCAGTTCTTC. Amino acids: CASSFGTSGGRNNEQFF.

This clonotype was recorded many times. The chain has TRBV19 and TRBJ2-3; tentatively, D is TRBD2 (6 bases). This CDR3 has 16 residues. Germline V gives CDR1 LNHDA, CDR2 SQIVND (reference sequence). V was clipped by 4 bases and J by 4 bases, with 18 bases between them. The CDR3 nucleotides read TGTGCCAGTAGTAGGGGGACGAATAGCGGAGCAGATACGCAGTATTTT. It translates to CASSRGTNSGADTQYF.

At least ten counts were recorded for this clonotype. The chain has TRBV6-5 and TRBJ2-7; 10 nucleotides agree with TRBD1. Trimming took 4 bases from V and 2 from J; bases not matched to a gene: 5. Looked up from germline, CDR1 is MNHEY and CDR2 is SVGAGI. There are 15 residues in the CDR3. The chain's CDR3 is CASSFRGQGTYEQYF. CDR3 in DNA: TGTGCCAGCAGTTTCAGGGGACAGGGGACCTACGAGCAGTACTTC.

There are many counts of this clonotype. The chain has TRBV4-2 and TRBJ2-7; D is possibly TRBD2 (5 bases). The V end lost 3 bases, the J end lost 1 base, and 13 bases lay between the germline ends. The CDR3 sequence is 15 residues long. Germline values: CDR1 LGHNA, CDR2 YNFKEQ. This CDR3 reads CASSQDFPTSYEQYF. For the CDR3, the DNA is TGTGCCAGCAGCCAGGACTTTCCCACTTCCTACGAGCAGTACTTC.

There are many counts of this clonotype. CDR3 sequence: CATSRDQLTVTNQPQHF. CDR3 bases: TGTGCCACCAGCAGAGATCAATTGACAGTTACAAATCAGCCCCAGCATTTT. The chain links TRBV15 to TRBJ1-5; the D gene is possibly TRBD1 (5 bases). The germline V gene has CDR1 LNHNV and CDR2 YYDKDF (reference sequence). V lost 0 bases, J lost 4 bases, and 16 bases lay in between. CDR3 length: 17 residues.

This clonotype was found many times. The chain recombines TRBV7-2 with TRBJ2-2; no definite D call. Between the trimmed V and J ends, which lost 5 bases and 0 bases, there was a span of 10 bases. The CDR3 consists of 15 residues. Germline-derived CDR1 and CDR2 are SGHTA and FQGNSA. As DNA, the CDR3 is TGTGCCAGCAGCCCCCAGCTCCCGAACACCGGGGAGCTGTTTTTT. This gives the protein CASSPQLPNTGELFF.

The gene calls are TRBV5-6 and TRBJ2-6; no reliable D call. This CDR3 is built from 17 residues. Looked up from germline, CDR1 is SGHDT and CDR2 is YYEEEE. The germline V and J ends were trimmed by 2 bases and 0 bases, with 12 bases remaining between them. The CDR3 protein is CASSFRSVDSGANVLTF. DNA for the CDR3: TGTGCCAGCAGCTTTAGAAGCGTAGACTCTGGGGCCAACGTCCTGACTTTC.

This clonotype was recorded at least ten times. The chain has TRBV9 and TRBJ2-5; D is possibly TRBD2 (6 bases). Germline V CDR1 and CDR2: SGDLS, YYNGEE. The germline V and J ends were trimmed by 1 base and 4 bases, with 14 bases remaining between them. The CDR3 loop spans 15 amino acids. Here the CDR3 DNA reads TGTGCCAGCAGCGTATCGTCAGGAGGGGCAGAGACCCAGTACTTC. Translated, it gives CASSVSSGGAETQYF.

This clonotype was detected many times. The chain links TRBV7-2 to TRBJ1-1; the D is unclear. Per the germline V gene, CDR1 is SGHTA and CDR2 is FQGNSA. V lost 1 base to trimming and J lost 4 bases, with 10 bases between them. This CDR3 contains 14 residues. CDR3 DNA sequence: TGTGCCAGCAGCTTAGAGAAGGGCCGCACTGAAGCTTTCTTT. Translation gives CASSLEKGRTEAFF.

This clonotype was recorded many times. This sequence joins TRBV9 and TRBJ2-1, with 7 bases fitting TRBD2. CDR3 length: 15 amino acids. V trimming: 3 bases; J trimming: 4 bases; junction bases outside the gene matches: 7. Germline values: CDR1 SGDLS, CDR2 YYNGEE. The CDR3 region is CASSAGTTPYNEQFF. The CDR3 DNA reads as TGTGCCAGCAGCGCCGGGACTACACCATACAATGAGCAGTTCTTC.

In this sample, this clonotype turned up many times. V usage is TRBV18 and J usage is TRBJ2-7; TRBD2 matches 7 bases. The CDR3 is 17 amino acids. The germline V gene has CDR1 KGHSH and CDR2 LQKENI. V trimming: 3 bases; J trimming: 0 bases; junction bases outside the gene matches: 11. DNA for the CDR3: TGTGCCAGCTCACCCAGCAAGGTTGCTAGCGGCTCCTACGAGCAGTACTTC. Translating it yields CASSPSKVASGSYEQYF.

This clonotype was observed at least ten times. The rearrangement links TRBV4-3 to TRBJ1-1, with D perhaps TRBD1 (6 bases). V was shortened by 0 bases and J by 5 bases, with 13 bases between the two germline ends. This CDR3 spans 15 amino acids. CDR1 is LGHNA and CDR2 is YSLEER in the germline V gene. The CDR3 nucleotides read TGCGCCAGCAGCCAAGAAGCAGGGGCTCGGACTGAAGCTTTCTTT. Its protein product is CASSQEAGARTEAFF.

The chain employs TRBV19 and TRBJ1-4; D uncertain. The germline CDR1 and CDR2 sequences are LNHDA and SQIVND (reference sequence). This CDR3 is built from 13 residues. V was trimmed by 7 bases and J by 8 bases, leaving 14 bases between them. The CDR3 sequence is CASTNGVNEKLFF. In DNA, the CDR3 is TGTGCCAGTACAAACGGAGTGAACGAAAAACTGTTTTTT.

This clonotype occurred many times. The chain combines TRBV19 with TRBJ2-7; D is tentatively TRBD1 or TRBD2 (6 bases each). The CDR3 is made up of 13 amino acids. Deletions cut 8 bases from V and 0 bases from J, with 11 bases between. Germline V gene sequence: CDR1 LNHDA, CDR2 SQIVND (reference sequence). CDR3: CASARGLSYEQYF. Written as DNA, the CDR3 is TGTGCCAGTGCTCGGGGGCTCTCCTACGAGCAGTACTTC. The full variable domain, with the rest looked up from reference TRBV19 and TRBJ2-7, is DGGITQSPKYLFRKEGQNVTLSCEQNLNHDAMYWYRQDPGQGLRLIYYSQIVNDFQKGDIAEGYSVSREKKESFPLTVTSAQKNPTAFYLCASARGLSYEQYFGPGTRLTVT.

The rearrangement joins TRBV20-1 to TRBJ1-1, with D tentatively TRBD1 (6 bases). The CDR3 has 13 amino acids. Trimming stripped 6 bases from V and 2 bases from J, with 13 bases between. The germline V gene has CDR1 DFQATT and CDR2 SNEGSKA (reference sequence). The CDR3 region is CSAEGHLNTEAFF. CDR3 nucleotide sequence: TGCAGTGCGGAGGGACATTTAAACACTGAAGCTTTCTTT.

The sample holds many counts of this clonotype. This chain uses TRBV20-1 with TRBJ2-3; D is unclear. V gave up 4 bases and J gave up 4 bases, with 6 bases separating them. The CDR3 is 11 amino acids. Germline loops: CDR1 DFQATT, CDR2 SNEGSKA (reference sequence). CDR3 coding DNA: TGCAGTGCTATTAGAGCAGATACGCAGTATTTT. This sequence encodes CSAIRADTQYF.

This clonotype was detected ten times or more. The V gene is TRBV6-5, the J gene TRBJ1-5, with TRBD1 matching over 7 bases. J was trimmed by 3 bases and V by 5 bases; bases with no gene match: 10. The CDR3 runs to 16 residues. From germline, CDR1 is MNHEY and CDR2 SVGAGI. The CDR3 coding sequence is TGTGCCAGCAGTCGACGTGGGACAGACCTCAATCAGCCCCAGCATTTT. It specifies CASSRRGTDLNQPQHF.

Many counts were recorded for this clonotype. V and J are TRBV24-1 and TRBJ2-5; D may be TRBD1 (5 bases). Between the trimmed V and J ends, which lost 5 bases and 5 bases, there was a span of 17 bases. CDR3 size: 15 residues. Looked up from germline, CDR1 is KGHDR and CDR2 is SFDVKD. The CDR3 here is CATSGGDTFGETQYF. The CDR3 DNA sequence: TGTGCCACCAGTGGGGGCGACACCTTCGGGGAGACCCAGTACTTC.

This clonotype appeared many times. CDR3 loop: CASSLGSGYEQYF. The CDR3 DNA follows: TGTGCCAGCAGCTTAGGGTCCGGCTACGAGCAGTACTTC. The J gene is TRBJ2-7, the V gene TRBV7-2; D gene uncertain. V lost 1 base, J lost 3 bases, and 7 bases lay in between. Germline V CDR1 and CDR2: SGHTA, FQGNSA. This CDR3 comprises 13 residues.

This clonotype has a count of ten or more. The chain is built from TRBV28 and TRBJ2-1; D unclear. Per germline, CDR1 MDHEN and CDR2 SYDVKM. There are 11 residues in the CDR3. Trimming removed 5 bases from V and 9 bases from J, with 8 bases in between. The CDR3 region has the DNA TGTGCCAGCAGTGCCCCTAGTGAGCAGTTCTTC. It encodes CASSAPSEQFF.

A few counts support this clonotype. The rearrangement uses TRBV10-3 and TRBJ1-5; D is ambiguous. In germline, CDR1 is ENHRY, CDR2 SYGVKD. Trimming took off 8 bases at V and 2 bases at J, with 10 bases between the two ends. The CDR3 contains 13 residues. The CDR3 DNA is TGTGCCATCGGGGAGGGAGGCAATCAGCCCCAGCATTTT. It encodes CAIGEGGNQPQHF.

In its sample, this clonotype was seen many times. The chain combines TRBV5-4 with TRBJ2-6; no definite D call. Trimming took off 4 bases at V and 0 bases at J, with 20 bases between the two ends. CDR3 size: 19 residues. Germline CDR1 SGHNT, CDR2 YYREEE (reference sequence). The CDR3 DNA is TGTGCCAGCAGCCCGGAGCGACATACCCAAAGCTCTGGGGCCAACGTCCTGACTTTC. This encodes CASSPERHTQSSGANVLTF.

Ten or more counts support this clonotype. This sequence joins TRBV20-1 and TRBJ2-1; 14 bases fit TRBD2. CDR3 length: 15 residues. With V trimmed by 6 bases and J by 9 bases, 10 bases remained unmatched. Germline CDR1 DFQATT, CDR2 SNEGSKA (reference sequence). CDR3 sequence (DNA): TGCAGTGCACGGACTAGCGGGAGGACGGTCAGTGAGCAGTTCTTC. Protein product: CSARTSGRTVSEQFF.